This TCR beta chain is drawn from a study of cytomegalovirus exposure and HLA in healthy donors. Study-wide results and caveats: The classifier reportedly diagnosed cytomegalovirus status with high sensitivity and specificity. An apparent linkage of common viral pathogens to several of the most significant clusters emerged in a later analysis. Earlier results showed most TCR beta V segments being productive about 87% or about 30% of the time. There were 150 to 200 TCR beta chains listed as cytomegalovirus-associated.

The CDR3 totals 14 residues. Trimming took off 6 bases at V and 10 bases at J, with 21 bases between the two ends. Germline lookup yields CDR1 MGHRA and CDR2 YSYEKL. In regard to this clone: Its antigen is currently unknown.

The PCR employed 60 Vbeta primers together with 13 Jbeta primers. Clones were sequenced by immunoSEQ multiplex PCR, and TCRdb holds only the in-frame ones, with some missing. This sample has about 110,000 clones, with about 80% found just once. Sequenced material: PBMCs. This receptor was taken from a woman in her late teens or twenties in good health and CMV-seropositive. This chain uses TRBV4-1 with TRBJ1-1; perhaps TRBD1 as D (5 bases). The CDR3 DNA follows: TGCGCCAGCAGACCCCTCGGGGGACCAACTCGAGCTTTCTTT. It yields the protein CASRPLGGPTRAFF.